This is a list of T cell receptor beta chains from one sample in a study of cytomegalovirus exposure and HLA in healthy donors. Only in-frame clones appear in the TCRdb table, and some are missing; sequencing was by immunoSEQ multiplex PCR. Of some 170,000 clones in the sample, around 92% were seen once. The sample was PBMCs. The receptor source for this set is a man between 18 and 29 years old in good health and CMV-seropositive. Each CDR3 is given with its conserved first and last residue. Each record gives: J gene, clone size, D gene, V gene, CDR3 protein, CDR3 DNA. The D gene is left open where the match is weak. Clone sizes are given selectively: once, few, many, or a class where the clone is expanded.

TRBJ1-2	.	.	TRBV7-3	CASSPNGGTDGYTF	TGTGCCAGCAGCCCCAATGGAGGGACGGATGGCTACACCTTC
TRBJ2-2	once	TRBD1	TRBV7-9	CASSSDRGPTGELFF	TGTGCCAGCAGCTCAGACAGGGGACCCACCGGGGAGCTGTTTTTT
TRBJ2-7	.	TRBD1	TRBV7-6	CASSSTGTGDHEQYF	TGTGCCAGCAGCTCAACCGGGACAGGGGACCACGAGCAGTACTTC
TRBJ2-2	.	.	TRBV19	CASNTVHKNTGELFF	TGTGCCAGTAACACCGTACACAAGAACACCGGGGAGCTGTTTTTT
TRBJ2-7	once	TRBD1	TRBV12-5	CASGFALGQGPGEQYF	TGTGCTAGTGGTTTCGCGCTCGGACAGGGCCCAGGGGAGCAGTACTTC
TRBJ1-1	few	.	TRBV10-3	CAISESGVIVSTEAFF	TGTGCCATCAGTGAGTCAGGAGTGATTGTAAGCACTGAAGCTTTCTTT
TRBJ1-3	.	TRBD1	TRBV27	CASSGTDSGNTIYF	TGTGCCAGCTCTGGGACAGACTCTGGAAACACCATATATTTT
TRBJ2-5	.	TRBD1	TRBV27	CASSSGTGQEPQYF	TGTGCCAGCAGTTCCGGGACAGGGCAAGAGCCCCAGTACTTC
TRBJ2-7	.	TRBD2	TRBV18	CASSPLAGKREQYF	TGTGCCAGCTCACCCTTAGCGGGAAAGCGCGAGCAGTACTTC
TRBJ2-5	.	TRBD2	TRBV4-2	CASSQDPSGIGTQYF	TGTGCCAGCAGCCAAGATCCTAGCGGGATTGGGACCCAGTACTTC
TRBJ1-5	.	.	TRBV7-9	CASSLDLGDYQPQHF	TGTGCCAGCAGCTTAGATTTAGGGGATTATCAGCCCCAGCATTTT
TRBJ2-1	.	TRBD2	TRBV7-9	CASRQTSGKRYNEQFF	TGTGCCAGCAGGCAGACTAGCGGGAAAAGGTACAATGAGCAGTTCTTC
TRBJ2-6	.	.	TRBV15	CATSRRQSLSGANVLTF	TGTGCCACCAGCAGACGACAGTCTCTCTCTGGGGCCAACGTCCTGACTTTC
TRBJ1-2	once	.	TRBV21-1	CASSKEQGARPNYGYTF	TGTGCCAGCAGCAAAGAACAGGGGGCCAGACCTAACTATGGCTACACCTTC
TRBJ2-7	.	.	TRBV6-1	CASSLPGGGYEQYF	TGTGCCAGCAGTCTCCCCGGGGGAGGATACGAGCAGTACTTC
TRBJ1-5	once	.	TRBV5-6	CASSFFSGGESYQPQHF	TGTGCCAGCAGCTTTTTTTCGGGGGGCGAGTCGTATCAGCCCCAGCATTTT
TRBJ2-2	.	TRBD2	TRBV7-6	CASSLMAGENTGELFF	TGTGCCAGCAGCTTGATGGCGGGAGAGAACACCGGGGAGCTGTTTTTT
TRBJ2-1	once	.	TRBV7-3	CASSLYGGYVGEIEQFF	TGTGCCAGCAGCTTATACGGGGGTTATGTGGGAGAAATTGAGCAGTTCTTC
TRBJ1-1	.	TRBD1	TRBV11-1	CASSLHFTQGKAFF	TGTGCCAGCAGCTTACACTTCACACAGGGGAAGGCTTTCTTT
TRBJ2-7	.	.	TRBV11-2	CASSLVTRGEQYF	TGTGCCAGCAGCTTAGTTACTAGAGGCGAGCAGTACTTC
TRBJ2-1	.	TRBD2	TRBV9	CASSRAGGPVGEQFF	TGTGCCAGCAGCCGAGCGGGAGGGCCTGTCGGAGAGCAGTTCTTC
TRBJ2-3	.	.	TRBV2	CATEVRDTQYF	TGTGCCACCGAGGTACGAGATACGCAGTATTTT
TRBJ2-6	once	.	TRBV7-9	CASSPEYDSPGANVLTF	TGTGCCAGCAGCCCAGAGTACGACAGTCCTGGGGCCAACGTCCTGACTTTC
TRBJ1-3	.	TRBD1	TRBV30	CAWQGAQVGNTIYF	TGTGCCTGGCAGGGGGCCCAGGTGGGAAACACCATATATTTT
TRBJ2-2	.	.	TRBV6-5	CASSQHVAGELFF	TGTGCCAGCAGCCAACATGTGGCCGGGGAGCTGTTTTTT
TRBJ2-1	.	.	TRBV7-9	CASSLEQGRAEQFF	TGTGCCAGCAGCTTAGAGCAGGGCAGGGCTGAGCAGTTCTTC